This T cell receptor beta chain comes out of a study of cytomegalovirus exposure and HLA in healthy donors (dated by TCRdb to between 2016 and 2019). For context, the study as a whole: According to an earlier analysis of around 600 of the donors, about 179 million T cells yielded roughly 110 million unique TCR beta sequences and 276 Gb of sequence data. The number of typed donors differed by locus: roughly 629-630 for A, B, C, DRB1 and DQB1; 500 to 550 for DQA1; 606 for DPA1; and roughly 470 for DPB1. Every discovery cohort repertoire had been produced on one sequencing platform. In a later analysis, previously published TCR beta repertoires from hundreds of donors were re-analyzed and high-resolution HLA genotyping was added so that TCR occurrence patterns could be studied. Using immunosequencing, the study profiled T cell repertoires from about 650 subjects and related those repertoires to cytomegalovirus serostatus. Both class I and class II loci were covered by HLA typing, at four-digit resolution. To predict cytomegalovirus infection status, the study brought together high-throughput TCR immunosequencing, statistical association of individual TCRs with disease status, and machine learning. The genetic ancestry cluster associated with self-reported Caucasian donors included around 76% of the 350 to 500 genotyped donors. Alongside the repertoire data, information on donor age, sex, ethnicity and CMV serostatus was compiled. Rather than using new phenotypic data, the later analysis identified candidate immune exposures from TCR beta sequences and from how often those sequences occurred across donors. Genome-wide SNP genotypes for about three fifths of the roughly 670 donors were used in a later genetic analysis, which treated that subset as a discovery cohort. On average, about 240,000 unique TCR beta nucleotide sequences were sequenced per donor among more than 350 genotyped donors of the cohort, with about 19% of those sequences being non-productive. To decide whether each TCR beta V gene segment behaved as functional or pseudogenic, an earlier analysis of fewer than 750 of the donors relied on high-throughput TCR beta sequencing. The study aimed to test whether signatures of past pathogen exposure could be identified by cataloging public T cell receptors. Because of strong linkage in the cohort, four to six DR-DQ haplotypes were treated as single units for association and clustering. About 330 gigabases of sequencing data and 75 million to 85 million unique TCR sequences made up an early release that covered roughly 670 HLA-typed donors. In addition to the first cohort of 650 to 750 subjects, a separate validation cohort of 120 different subjects was used. Study-wide conclusions, independent of this receptor: Some IMGT-functional V segments, including TRBV6-2 and TRBV6-3, could not be distinguished by the 87-base-pair reads and were therefore excluded. A total of 164 TCR beta chains were listed by the study as associated with cytomegalovirus. The presence/absence analyses assumed that sequencing depth was roughly uniform across donors, and that assumption may not be true. A cluster of highly shared sequence variants was judged likely to be a technical artifact of the sequencing pipeline. At a false discovery rate of 0.05, a later analysis linked 16,000 or so TCR beta sequences to specific HLA alleles. When HLA alleles, especially DR and DQ, strongly co-occurred, attributing TCR associations to individual alleles was difficult. According to a later analysis, TCR association rates differed among HLA loci, with DRB1 alleles showing the most associated TCRs and HLA-C alleles showing the fewest. The authors suggested that the approach could potentially be generalized to other disease states and immunological phenotypes. In both the original and validation cohorts, the classifier was reported to diagnose cytomegalovirus status with high specificity and sensitivity. Compared with the 666-donor mean, donors in an Asian-associated ancestry cluster had fewer N-insertions in productive TCRs, according to a later genetic analysis. For the cohort, immune exposure information was limited to CMV serostatus. Only TCR beta chains were sequenced in this cohort, and the absence of alpha or paired-chain data limited detectable features. Because HLA typing was unavailable for some donors at each locus, only the typed subset was used in association tests. Across donors, most TCR sequences were observed very rarely, whereas some public TCRs were present in many individuals. According to a later analysis, parvovirus B19, influenza, CMV and Epstein-Barr virus appeared linked to several top co-occurrence clusters. In an earlier analysis of over 550 of the donors, most TCR beta V segments were observed in productive rearrangements about 87% or about 30% of the time, broadly matching IMGT annotations. Linkage disequilibrium might explain the correlated functional status among segregating V segments, but an unknown experimental factor could not be ruled out. A further reported finding was that TCR beta sequences accurately predicted the HLA-A and HLA-B alleles for most subjects in the first cohort. In a later genetic analysis, a missense DCLRE1C variant was associated with V-gene and J-gene trimming of TCR beta chains, and the association was replicated in an independent cohort. A later analysis found that most CMV-associated TCR beta chains appeared HLA-restricted, with HLA associations seemingly driven largely by CMV exposure. Around 16 rarely observed V segments, including chromosome 9 orphons, were excluded from the earlier analysis of about 610 of the donors because counts were too low. A few of the identified cytomegalovirus-associated TCR beta chains were confirmed in vitro to be specific for cytomegalovirus antigens. Compared with equally common non-associated chains, HLA-associated TCR beta chains in a later analysis were more clonally expanded and had lower generation probabilities.

The library was generated by the immunoSEQ multiplex PCR assay. For the multiplex PCR, a mixture combining 60 forward primers for TCR Vbeta segments and 13 reverse primers for TCR Jbeta segments was used. A multiplex PCR assay on genomic DNA amplified the CDR3 region of rearranged TCR beta genes. Amplified TCR beta libraries were sequenced as 87-base-pair reads on the Illumina HiSeq System. The paper's data handling went like this. A later analysis tallied roughly 78 million unique TCR beta chains across the 666 repertoires, and about 10 million of those chains were shared by two or more donors. Raw reads were error-corrected and collapsed into unique sequences with a nearest-neighbor algorithm that merged closely related sequences to remove PCR and sequencing errors. Alignment of CDR3 sequences to IMGT reference sequences was used to assign V, D and J gene segments. For a sequence to be retained, a match of at least six nucleotides was required to both a V gene segment and a J gene segment. Rearrangements were classified as productive when the CDR3 lacked stop codons and remained in frame with V and J, and all other rearrangements were classified as non-productive. Following IMGT convention, CDR3 was defined as the stretch from the second conserved V-encoded cysteine up to the conserved J-encoded phenylalanine. Sequences without an unambiguous match to a single V gene segment were excluded from the earlier analysis of about 640 of the donors. In an earlier analysis of roughly 600 of the donors, a V segment was called functional when productive rearrangements were above 56.7%, and segregating when the standard deviation between donors exceeded 5%. To diagnose cytomegalovirus status from the catalog of TCR beta chain sequences, a statistical classification framework was built. In a later analysis, V and J genes were assigned by comparing TCR nucleotide sequences against IMGT/GENE-DB human TR gene sequences. The TCRdist pipeline was used in a later analysis to assign CDR3 sequences and most-parsimonious VDJ recombination scenarios. In a later analysis, every TCR beta chain was defined by the combination of its CDR3 amino acid sequence and its V-gene family, and reads without a unique V-gene family were dropped. To address suspected cross-contamination and a sequencing artifact, a later analysis removed some 620 highly shared, low-generation-probability nucleotide sequences. In a later analysis, a clonal expansion index was calculated for each public chain from normalized within-repertoire ranks of inferred template counts. In a later analysis, generation probabilities were computed with a VDJ recombination model fitted to out-of-frame rearrangements, and the resulting probabilities were checked against IGoR. Hypergeometric tests were used in a later analysis to score TCR-TCR, TCR-HLA and TCR-CMV co-occurrence, with a repertoire-size bias correction applied to the TCR pairs. A later analysis estimated false discovery rates by permuting HLA or CMV assignments 20 times. A later analysis grouped co-occurring TCRs with DBSCAN, adding TCRdist sequence similarity when clustering within HLA-allele-positive subsets. Repertoires with fewer than 30,000 or more than 120,000 public chains were left out of co-occurrence clustering, as were five repertoires with anomalous nucleotide sharing. In its TCRdb copy, this immuneACCESS table keeps in-frame sequences only and misses some clones. Where compared with another copy, unresolved V genes explain less than half of these, and the others have no known cause. V and J calls plus clone size are reproduced from that table; the DNA served to infer D and trimming. The sample profile shows about 140,000 clones; 88% of them were found once. Of the sample, roughly 0.5% falls within the top ten clones.

In total, roughly 670 healthy bone marrow donors made up the cohort. At the time of sampling, every cohort member was nominally healthy, though immune exposures that went unrecorded were likely present. The donor tested CMV seronegative, placing the donor among the 350 or so seronegative members of the cohort. Every donor gave a peripheral blood sample, and the peripheral blood mononuclear cells from that sample were used for TCR beta sequencing. Genomic DNA extraction from the blood cell samples was performed with the Qiagen DNeasy Blood Extraction Kit. V ends up 3 bases short and J 2 bases short, with an unmatched junction base count of 7. The CDR1 and CDR2 encoded by the germline V gene (reference sequence) are LNHDA and SQIVND. From its cysteine to its phenylalanine, the CDR3 spans 19 amino acids. This entry keeps only the CDR3 DNA: 57 bases, framed from base 1. On this clone itself: Its binding antigen is unknown. It has no much larger one-base neighbor in the sample; base qualities were not kept.

The TCR was taken from a middle-aged woman in good health and CMV-seronegative. The rearranged segments are TRBV19 and TRBJ2-2, with TRBD2 identical over 15 junction bases. Sequencing was done on a sample of PBMCs. The DNA reads as follows: TGTGCCAGTAGTATTGGACTAGCGGGAGGGGCGTCAAACACCGGGGAGCTGTTTTTT. This translates into CASSIGLAGGASNTGELFF.